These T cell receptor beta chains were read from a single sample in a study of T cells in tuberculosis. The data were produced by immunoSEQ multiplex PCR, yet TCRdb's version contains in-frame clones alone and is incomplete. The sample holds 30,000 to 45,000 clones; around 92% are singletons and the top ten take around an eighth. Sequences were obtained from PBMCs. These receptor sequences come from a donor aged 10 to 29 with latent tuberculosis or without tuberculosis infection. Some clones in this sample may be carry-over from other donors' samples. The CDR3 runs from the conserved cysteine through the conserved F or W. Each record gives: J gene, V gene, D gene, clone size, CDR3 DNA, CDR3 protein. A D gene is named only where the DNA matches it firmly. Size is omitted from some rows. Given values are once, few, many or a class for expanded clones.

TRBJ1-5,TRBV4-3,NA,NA,TGCGCCAGCAGCCAAGATACGGGGGGAGGCAATCAGCCCCAGCATTTT,CASSQDTGGGNQPQHF
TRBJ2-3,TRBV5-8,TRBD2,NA,TGTGCCAGCAGCTTGTCCCCCCCTAGCGGGGGGGCCGATACGCAGTATTTT,CASSLSPPSGGADTQYF
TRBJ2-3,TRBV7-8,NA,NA,TGTGCCAGCAGCTTAGTTGCGGGGGCCACAGATACGCAGTATTTT,CASSLVAGATDTQYF
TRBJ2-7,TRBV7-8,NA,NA,TGTGCCAGCAGCTTACGAGACGAGCAGTACTTC,CASSLRDEQYF
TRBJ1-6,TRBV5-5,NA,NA,TGTGCCAGCAGCACTAGCCCGGACTGGGATTCACCCCTCCACTTT,CASSTSPDWDSPLHF
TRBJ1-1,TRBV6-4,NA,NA,TGTGCCAGCAGTGCGGAGAGGAACACTGAAGCTTTCTTT,CASSAERNTEAFF
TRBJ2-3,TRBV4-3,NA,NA,TGCGCCAGCAGCCAAAAGTTTACCGGCCTGGAGCGAACATTCGCAGATACGCAGTATTTT,CASSQKFTGLERTFADTQYF
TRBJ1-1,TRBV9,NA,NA,TGTGCCAGCAGCGTGGCTGGGACCCAGGGGACTGAAGCTTTCTTT,CASSVAGTQGTEAFF
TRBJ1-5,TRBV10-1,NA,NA,TGCGCCAGCAGTGAGTCCCGCGAGCCCCAGCATTTT,CASSESREPQHF
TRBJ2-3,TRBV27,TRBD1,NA,TGTGCCAGCAGTACCTTGCCAGGGGGCGGATCGCAGTATTTT,CASSTLPGGGSQYF
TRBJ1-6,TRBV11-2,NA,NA,TGTGCCAGCAGCCCGAGGAATTCACCCCTCCACTTT,CASSPRNSPLHF
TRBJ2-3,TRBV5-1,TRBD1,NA,TGCGCCAGCAGACCAGCAGGGGGTCTGGGCACAGATACGCAGTATTTT,CASRPAGGLGTDTQYF
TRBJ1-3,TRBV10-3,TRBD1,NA,TGTGCCATCAGGGGGACACAGGGGAAGACTGGAAACACCATATATTTT,CAIRGTQGKTGNTIYF
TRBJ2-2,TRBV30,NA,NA,TGTGCCTTCACCCGCGGGGCGAACACCGGGGAGCTGTTTTTT,CAFTRGANTGELFF
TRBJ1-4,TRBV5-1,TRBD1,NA,TGCGCCAGCAGCCCCGGACAGGGGGGAGAAAAACTGTTTTTT,CASSPGQGGEKLFF
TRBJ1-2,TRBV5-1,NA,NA,TGCGCCAGCAGCCCGGGGACTTTCCCTGGCCACACCTTC,CASSPGTFPGHTF
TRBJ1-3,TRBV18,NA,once,TGTGCCAGCTCACTAGGGGAATACTCTGGAAACACCATATATTTT,CASSLGEYSGNTIYF
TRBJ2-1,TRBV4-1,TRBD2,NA,TGCGCCAGCAGCCAATTACACAGCGGGGGGACTTACAATGAGCAGTTCTTC,CASSQLHSGGTYNEQFF
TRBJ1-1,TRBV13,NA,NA,TGTGCCAGCAACTTGACAGGGAACACTGAAGCTTTCTTT,CASNLTGNTEAFF
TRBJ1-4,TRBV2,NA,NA,TGTGCCAGCCAGGCAGCGGATAATGAAAAACTGTTTTTT,CASQAADNEKLFF
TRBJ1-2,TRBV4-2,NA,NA,TGTGCCAGCAGCCAAGGAACAATGACAGCCTCCCACTATGGCTACACCTTC,CASSQGTMTASHYGYTF
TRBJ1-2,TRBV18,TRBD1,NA,TGTGCCAGCCGGACAGGGGGTGACTATGGCTACACCTTC,CASRTGGDYGYTF
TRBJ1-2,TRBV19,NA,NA,TGTGCCAGTCAGGGCAGCCGATATGGCTACACCTTC,CASQGSRYGYTF
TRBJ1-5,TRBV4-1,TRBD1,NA,TGCGCCAGCAGCCAAGATGACAGGGGACGGCGTCAGCCCCAGCATTTT,CASSQDDRGRRQPQHF
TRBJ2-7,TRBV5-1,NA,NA,TGCGCCAGCAGCTTTTTCTCAGGGATGGGCGAGCAGTACTTC,CASSFFSGMGEQYF
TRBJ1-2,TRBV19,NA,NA,TGTGCCAGTAGTATACGGGGGGAACGGCACTACACCTTC,CASSIRGERHYTF
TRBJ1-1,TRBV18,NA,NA,TGTGCCAGCTCACCACCGTCGTCAGGGGCAAACACTGAAGCTTTCTTT,CASSPPSSGANTEAFF
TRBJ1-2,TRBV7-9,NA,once,TGTGCCAGCACCCAAAACGGGGGTAGTTATGGCTACACCTTC,CASTQNGGSYGYTF
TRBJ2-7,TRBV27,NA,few,TGTGCCAGCACGGCGCTTGGGGCCCACGAGCAGTACTTC,CASTALGAHEQYF
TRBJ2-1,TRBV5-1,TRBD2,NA,TGCGCCAGCAGCTCCAGCGGGGTGACGCACAATGAGCAGTTCTTC,CASSSSGVTHNEQFF
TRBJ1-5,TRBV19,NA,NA,TGTGCCAGTAGTCTCTCGGACAGAAGCAATCAGCCCCAGCATTTT,CASSLSDRSNQPQHF
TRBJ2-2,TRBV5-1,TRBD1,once,TGCGCCAGCAGCTTGGGGGACAGTCCCGGGGAGCTGTTTTTT,CASSLGDSPGELFF
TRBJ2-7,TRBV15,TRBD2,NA,TGTGCCACCGGGACTAGCAACCACGAGCAGTACTTC,CATGTSNHEQYF
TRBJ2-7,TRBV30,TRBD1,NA,TGTGCCTGGAGAGGACAGGGAACCTACGAGCAGTACTTC,CAWRGQGTYEQYF
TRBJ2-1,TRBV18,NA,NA,TGTGCCAGCTCTCAGAATGAGCAGTTCTTC,CASSQNEQFF